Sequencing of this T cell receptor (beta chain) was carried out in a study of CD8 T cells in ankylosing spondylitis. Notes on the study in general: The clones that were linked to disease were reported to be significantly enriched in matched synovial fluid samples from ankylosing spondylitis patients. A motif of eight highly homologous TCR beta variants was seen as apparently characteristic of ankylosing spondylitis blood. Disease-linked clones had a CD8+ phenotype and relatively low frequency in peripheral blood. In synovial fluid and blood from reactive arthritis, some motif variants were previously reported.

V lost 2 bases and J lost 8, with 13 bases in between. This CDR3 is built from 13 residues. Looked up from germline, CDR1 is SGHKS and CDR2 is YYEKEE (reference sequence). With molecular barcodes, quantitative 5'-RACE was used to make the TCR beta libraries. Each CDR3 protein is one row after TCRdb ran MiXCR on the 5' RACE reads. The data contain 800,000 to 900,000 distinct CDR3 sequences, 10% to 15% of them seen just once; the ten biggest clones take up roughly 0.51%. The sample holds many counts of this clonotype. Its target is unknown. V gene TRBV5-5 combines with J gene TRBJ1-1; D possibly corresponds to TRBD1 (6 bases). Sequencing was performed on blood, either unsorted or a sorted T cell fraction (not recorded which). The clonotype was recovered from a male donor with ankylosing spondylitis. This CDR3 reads CASSFLRGPEAFF. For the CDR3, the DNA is TGTGCCAGCAGCTTCCTCAGGGGACCCGAAGCTTTCTTT.